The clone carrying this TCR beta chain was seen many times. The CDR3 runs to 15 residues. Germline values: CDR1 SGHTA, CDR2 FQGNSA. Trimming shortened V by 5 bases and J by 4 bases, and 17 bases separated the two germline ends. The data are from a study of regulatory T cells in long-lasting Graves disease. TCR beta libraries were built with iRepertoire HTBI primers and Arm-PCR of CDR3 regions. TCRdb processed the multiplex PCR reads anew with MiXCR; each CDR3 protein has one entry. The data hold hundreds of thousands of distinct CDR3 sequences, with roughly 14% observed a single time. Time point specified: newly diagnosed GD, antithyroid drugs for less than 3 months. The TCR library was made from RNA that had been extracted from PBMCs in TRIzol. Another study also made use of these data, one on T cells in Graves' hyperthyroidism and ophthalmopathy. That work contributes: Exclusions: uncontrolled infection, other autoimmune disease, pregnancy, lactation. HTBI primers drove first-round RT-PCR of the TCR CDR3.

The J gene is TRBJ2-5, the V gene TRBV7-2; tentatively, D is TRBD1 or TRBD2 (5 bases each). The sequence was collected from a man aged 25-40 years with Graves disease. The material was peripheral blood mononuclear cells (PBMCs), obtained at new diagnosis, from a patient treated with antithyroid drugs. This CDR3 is CASSPPGPNGETQYF. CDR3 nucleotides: TGTGCCAGCAGCCCCCCGGGGCCTAACGGAGAGACCCAGTACTTC. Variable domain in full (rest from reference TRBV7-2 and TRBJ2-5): GAGVSQSPSNKVTEKGKDVELRCDPISGHTALYWYRQSLGQGLEFLIYFQGNSAPDKSGLPSDRFSAERTGGSVSTLTIQRTQQEDSAVYLCASSPPGPNGETQYFGPGTRLLVL.